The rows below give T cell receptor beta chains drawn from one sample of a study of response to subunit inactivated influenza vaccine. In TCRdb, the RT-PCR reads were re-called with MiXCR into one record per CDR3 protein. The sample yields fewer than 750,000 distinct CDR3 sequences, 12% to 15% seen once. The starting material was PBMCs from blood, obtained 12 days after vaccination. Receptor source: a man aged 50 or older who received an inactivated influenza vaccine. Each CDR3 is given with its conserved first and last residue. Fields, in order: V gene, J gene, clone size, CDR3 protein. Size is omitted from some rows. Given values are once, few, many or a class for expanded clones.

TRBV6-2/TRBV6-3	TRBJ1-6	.	CASSWGNRGGNSPLHF
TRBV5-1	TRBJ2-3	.	CASSSAGSPFADTQYF
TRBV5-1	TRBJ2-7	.	CASSLYNEQYF
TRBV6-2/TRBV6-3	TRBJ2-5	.	CASSYPRTDFLQETQYF
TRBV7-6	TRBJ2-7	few	CASSHPQQDLQYF
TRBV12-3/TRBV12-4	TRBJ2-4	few	CASSFGGGEAKNIQYF
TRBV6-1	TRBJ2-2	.	CASSAHTKISGGTGELFF
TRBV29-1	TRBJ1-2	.	CSVPGQGAYGYTF
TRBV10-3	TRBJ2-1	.	CAIRASGGDYNEQFF
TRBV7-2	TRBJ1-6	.	CASRTGSDNSPLHF
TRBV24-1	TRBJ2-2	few	CATSDPTGQRGSYGELFF
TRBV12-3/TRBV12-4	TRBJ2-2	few	CASRLVQTGELFF
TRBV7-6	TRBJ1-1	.	CASSPYTEAFF
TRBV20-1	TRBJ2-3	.	CSAIKRTSAQYF
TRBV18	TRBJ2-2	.	CASSPLEYAGELFF
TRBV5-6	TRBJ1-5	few	CASSLGTEPQPQHF
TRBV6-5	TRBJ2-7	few	CASSYTQGGRTYEQYF